This TCR beta chain is from a study of STAT5B mutations in CD4+ large granular lymphocyte leukemia (dated by TCRdb to the early 2020s). About the full investigation: Among the healthy controls, the CDR3 'QG' motif was associated with a particular HLA allele. The study compared the TCRbeta repertoires of patients with CD4+ T-cell large granular lymphocyte leukemia against those of healthy blood donors. The purity of purified fractions was confirmed by flow cytometry on FACSCanto II or FACSVerse to exceed 95% among lymphocytes. Overall study results and their limits: Each patient's main leukemic clonotypes were private, but less than 30% of these clonotypes showed up at low frequency in the non-leukemic repertoires of other patients. Compared with healthy CD4+ repertoires, CD4-sorted patient repertoires appeared more clonal, and this difference remained even after the putative leukemic clones were removed. TRBV06-family usage was enriched among the top patient clones (8/27) compared with healthy controls (2/35). The data were not HLA-matched, and the relatively small sample size could explain the higher clonality seen in CD4+ compared with CD8+ T-LGLL.

V is cut back by 4 bases and J by 7 bases, with 5 bases in the junction unmatched. Taken from the germline V gene, the CDR1 and CDR2 loops are SGHRS and YFSETQ. The CDR3 contains 15 residues, cysteine and phenylalanine counted. Only the CDR3 portion is preserved as DNA: 45 bases, with reading frame beginning at the first base. A note on this clone: It has no known antigen specificity. No quality values exist for individual bases; no much larger clone is one base distant.

The immunoSEQ assay at survey resolution was applied to genomic DNA for sequencing of TCRbeta rearrangements. On the study's bioinformatics: In the TCR sequencing data, the lowest productive clonotype frequency that could be detected was 2.59 x 10-5. Only productive TCRbeta rearrangements, defined as complete and in-frame sequences, were included in the analyses. The clonality of each sample was calculated as Simpson clonality in the immunoSEQ Analyzer version 3.0. Clones were binned by frequency as very rare, small, medium, large (1-20%) or hyperexpanded (>20%). Generation probabilities were estimated with OLGA 1.2.3, V-gene circos plots were made with VDJtools, specificities were looked up in VDJdb, and CDR3 motifs were identified with GLIPH. TCRdb took over this immuneACCESS table, retaining in-frame rearrangements with V and J assigned. Such tables are incomplete; in checked studies, under half of the missing clones stem from an unresolved V gene, and the remainder is unexplained. The V and J calls and clone size are taken from that table; D and trimming were inferred from the DNA. Present in this sample are 23,000 or so clones, 60% to 80% of which were seen just once. The ten largest clones capture around 9.6% of the sample.

The healthy controls were 37 blood donors, and the buffy coats of these donors were supplied by the Finnish Red Cross blood service. All TCR-sequenced material derived from peripheral blood: patient blood samples and healthy donor buffy coats. Peripheral blood mononuclear cells were isolated by Ficoll-Hypaque gradient centrifugation. CD4+ cells were magnetically purified from the buffy coats of healthy controls. Genomic DNA was extracted using the Gentra Puregene Cell and Tissue kit, and a Qubit 2.0 fluorometer was used to quantify it. This TCR was recovered from a human donor in good health. Sequencing was carried out using CD4+ T cells from blood buffy coats. The V gene is TRBV5-1 and the J gene is TRBJ2-1; TRBD2 fits 13 bases in the junction. Here is the DNA: TGCGCCAGCAGCACACGACTAGCGGGAGGAAATGAGCAGTTCTTC. It translates as CASSTRLAGGNEQFF.